This T cell receptor (beta chain) was obtained from a study of cytomegalovirus exposure and HLA in healthy donors (dated by TCRdb to the late 2010s). Regarding the study in general: According to an earlier analysis of 587 of the donors, about 179 million T cells yielded some 120 million unique TCR beta sequences and approximately 280 Gb of sequence data. The study used immunosequencing to profile the T cell repertoires of 670 or so subjects and linked those repertoires to cytomegalovirus serostatus. All discovery cohort repertoires had been generated on a single sequencing platform. Of the roughly 400 genotyped donors, 80% to 90% were placed in the genetic ancestry cluster associated with self-reported Caucasian donors. The later analysis used no new phenotypic data to find candidate immune exposures, relying instead on TCR beta sequences and their occurrence across donors. The study was designed to test whether signatures of past pathogen exposure could be identified by cataloging public T cell receptors. Alongside the repertoire data, information on donor age, sex, ethnicity and CMV serostatus was compiled. To predict cytomegalovirus infection status, the study brought together high-throughput TCR immunosequencing, statistical association of individual TCRs with disease status, and machine learning. A separate validation cohort of roughly 120 different subjects was used in addition to the 666-subject first cohort. Because of strong linkage in the cohort, roughly five DR-DQ haplotypes were treated as single units for association and clustering. An earlier analysis of fewer than 700 of the donors applied high-throughput TCR beta sequencing to assess whether each TCR beta V gene segment acted as functional or pseudogenic. An early release covering 550 to 650 HLA-typed donors comprised about 300 gigabases of sequencing data and roughly 85 million unique TCR sequences. HLA typing covered class I and class II loci at four-digit resolution. The number of donors typed differed by locus, with about 629-630 for A, B, C, DRB1 and DQB1, around 520 for DQA1, 606 for DPA1, and some 450 for DPB1. On average, around 240,000 unique TCR beta nucleotide sequences were sequenced per donor among a few hundred genotyped donors of the cohort, with roughly 20% of those sequences being non-productive. A later analysis re-examined previously published TCR beta repertoires from over 500 donors and added high-resolution HLA genotyping to investigate patterns of TCR occurrence. A later genetic analysis used genome-wide SNP genotypes for 398 of the 666 donors, treating that subset as a discovery cohort. Broader findings and caveats from the paper: Specific HLA alleles were associated with over 15,000 TCR beta sequences at a false discovery rate of 0.05 in a later analysis. The sequencing pipeline was judged likely to have produced a cluster of highly shared sequence variants as a technical artifact. In both the original and validation cohorts, the classifier was reported to diagnose cytomegalovirus status with high specificity and sensitivity. HLA typing was unavailable for some donors at each locus, so association tests used only the typed subset. A further reported finding was that TCR beta sequences accurately predicted the HLA-A and HLA-B alleles for most subjects in the first cohort. Some IMGT-functional V segments, including TRBV6-2 and TRBV6-3, could not be told apart with the 87-base-pair reads, so those segments were excluded. In a later genetic analysis, a missense DCLRE1C variant was associated with V-gene and J-gene trimming of TCR beta chains, and the association was replicated in an independent cohort. CMV serostatus was the only immune exposure information available for the cohort. Correlated functional status among segregating V segments might reflect linkage disequilibrium, but an unknown experimental factor could not be ruled out. A few of the identified cytomegalovirus-associated TCR beta chains were confirmed in vitro to be specific for cytomegalovirus antigens. When HLA alleles, especially DR and DQ, strongly co-occurred, attributing TCR associations to individual alleles was difficult. In a later analysis, HLA-associated TCR beta chains showed more clonal expansion and lower generation probabilities than non-associated chains that were equally common. Because counts were too low, about 15 rarely observed V segments, including chromosome 9 orphons, were left out of the earlier analysis of 587 of the donors. An earlier analysis of around 600 of the donors showed that most TCR beta V segments appeared in productive rearrangements either about 87% or about 30% of the time, which broadly matched IMGT annotations. The study gave a list of roughly 150 TCR beta chains associated with cytomegalovirus. This cohort had only TCR beta chains sequenced, and the lack of alpha or paired-chain data limited which features could be detected. According to a later analysis, TCR association rates differed among HLA loci, with DRB1 alleles showing the most associated TCRs and HLA-C alleles showing the fewest. The presence/absence analyses assumed that sequencing depth was roughly uniform across donors, and that assumption may not be true. The authors suggested that the approach could potentially be generalized to other disease states and immunological phenotypes. Across donors, most TCR sequences were observed very rarely, whereas some public TCRs were present in many individuals. Most CMV-associated TCR beta chains appeared to be HLA-restricted in a later analysis, and the HLA associations seemed to be driven largely by CMV exposure. In a later analysis, several top co-occurrence clusters were reported to appear linked to parvovirus B19, influenza, CMV and Epstein-Barr virus. A later genetic analysis reported fewer N-insertions in productive TCRs among donors in an Asian-associated ancestry cluster than the roughly 700-donor mean.

Note on this clone: The target of this receptor is not known.

CDR1 and CDR2 are drawn from the germline V gene (reference sequence): SEHNR, FQNEAQ. The germline V end is reduced by 0 bases and the J end by 2 bases; junction bases left unmatched: 6. Inclusive of the bounding cysteine and phenylalanine, the CDR3 is 16 residues long. Only the CDR3 portion is preserved as DNA: 48 bases, with reading frame beginning at the first base. The cohort consisted of 650 to 850 healthy bone marrow donors. At the time of sampling, all cohort members were nominally healthy, though unrecorded immune exposures were likely present. The donor tested CMV seronegative, placing the donor among the approximately 400 seronegative members of the cohort. Every donor gave a peripheral blood sample, and the peripheral blood mononuclear cells from that sample were used for TCR beta sequencing. Genomic DNA extraction from the blood cell samples was performed with the Qiagen DNeasy Blood Extraction Kit.

Library creation used the immunoSEQ multiplex PCR assay. For the multiplex PCR, a mixture combining 60 forward primers for TCR Vbeta segments and 13 reverse primers for TCR Jbeta segments was used. The CDR3 region of rearranged TCR beta genes was amplified from genomic DNA by a multiplex PCR assay. The Illumina HiSeq System was used to sequence the amplified TCR beta libraries as 87-base-pair reads. On the authors' methods: A later analysis tallied 75 million to 95 million unique TCR beta chains across the 666 repertoires, and approximately 11 million of those chains were shared by two or more donors. To remove PCR and sequencing errors, raw reads were error-corrected and collapsed into unique sequences using a nearest-neighbor algorithm that merged closely related sequences. To assign V, D and J gene segments, CDR3 sequences were aligned to IMGT reference sequences. For a sequence to be retained, a match of at least six nucleotides was required to both a V gene segment and a J gene segment. A rearrangement was called productive if the CDR3 had no stop codons and remained in frame with V and J, and every other rearrangement was called non-productive. CDR3 was defined according to IMGT convention as the region running from the second conserved V-encoded cysteine to the conserved J-encoded phenylalanine. The earlier analysis of fewer than 750 of the donors excluded sequences that lacked an unambiguous match to a single V gene segment. An earlier analysis of approximately 590 of the donors classified V segments as functional when productive rearrangements were above 56.7% and as segregating when the standard deviation between donors was above 5%. A statistical classification framework was built for diagnosing cytomegalovirus status from the catalog of TCR beta chain sequences. A later analysis assigned V and J genes by comparing TCR nucleotide sequences with IMGT/GENE-DB human TR gene sequences. In a later analysis, CDR3 sequences and most-parsimonious VDJ recombination scenarios were assigned using the TCRdist pipeline. In a later analysis, every TCR beta chain was defined by the combination of its CDR3 amino acid sequence and its V-gene family, and reads without a unique V-gene family were dropped. To address suspected cross-contamination and a sequencing artifact, a later analysis removed 592 highly shared, low-generation-probability nucleotide sequences. A later analysis calculated a clonal expansion index for each public chain from normalized within-repertoire ranks of inferred template counts. In a later analysis, generation probabilities were computed with a VDJ recombination model fitted to out-of-frame rearrangements, and the resulting probabilities were checked against IGoR. In a later analysis, TCR-TCR, TCR-HLA and TCR-CMV co-occurrence was scored with hypergeometric tests, and a repertoire-size bias correction was applied to TCR pairs. False discovery rates were estimated in a later analysis by permuting HLA or CMV assignments 20 times. In a later analysis, co-occurring TCRs were grouped using DBSCAN, with TCRdist sequence similarity added in when clustering inside HLA-allele-positive subsets. Repertoires with fewer than 30,000 or more than 120,000 public chains, plus five repertoires with anomalous nucleotide sharing, were excluded from co-occurrence clustering. TCRdb retrieved this table from immuneACCESS and kept in-frame rearrangements only. Not all clones are present; in checked studies, unresolved V genes account for under half, and no reason is known for the remainder. That table gives V, J and clone size, and the DNA gave D and trimming. The sample's table lists a count of fewer than 75,000 clones. The biggest ten clones account for roughly 15% of the sample.

This sequence originates from a boy between 5 and 17 years old in good health and CMV-seronegative. The chain employs TRBV7-9 and TRBJ2-7; 8 nucleotides in the junction match TRBD2. Material for sequencing was PBMCs. CDR3 reads: CASSLAAGVSAYEQYF. In nucleotides, the sequence is TGTGCCAGCAGCTTAGCAGCGGGAGTGAGCGCCTACGAGCAGTACTTC.